The clone carrying this T cell receptor (beta chain) was recorded once. This CDR3 spans 15 amino acids. Germline CDR1 MNHEY, CDR2 SVGAGI. V lost 5 bases to trimming and J lost 10 bases; unmatched junction nucleotides: 9. This entry belongs to a study of blood T cell repertoires in COVID-19. On the study more broadly: There were acute and convalescent COVID-19 samples, and they came from the United States, Italy and Spain.

Generated by immunoSEQ multiplex PCR, the TCRdb table keeps only in-frame clones and is missing some. The table lists around 270,000 clones, roughly nine tenths of them singletons. This chain connects TRBV6-5 to TRBJ1-6; 9 bases agree with TRBD1. Sequenced material: peripheral blood. This clonotype was sampled from a man aged 60 to 69 who had recovered from COVID-19. The CDR3 spells CASSLTGQGSSPLHF. The CDR3 coding sequence is TGTGCCAGCAGTCTGACGGGACAGGGAAGCTCACCCCTCCACTTT.